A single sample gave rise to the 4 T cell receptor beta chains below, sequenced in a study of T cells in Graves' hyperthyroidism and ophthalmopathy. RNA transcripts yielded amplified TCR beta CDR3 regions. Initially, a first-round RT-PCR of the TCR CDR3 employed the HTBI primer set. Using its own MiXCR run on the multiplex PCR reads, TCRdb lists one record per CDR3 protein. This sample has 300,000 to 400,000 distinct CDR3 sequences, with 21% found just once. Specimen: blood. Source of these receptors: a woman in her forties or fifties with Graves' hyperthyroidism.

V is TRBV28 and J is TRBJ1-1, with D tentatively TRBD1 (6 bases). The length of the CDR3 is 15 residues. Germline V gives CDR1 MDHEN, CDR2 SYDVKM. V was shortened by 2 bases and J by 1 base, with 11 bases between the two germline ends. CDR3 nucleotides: TGTGCCAGCAGTTTAGGTGGACAGCCGAACACTGAAGCTTTCTTT. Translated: CASSLGGQPNTEAFF. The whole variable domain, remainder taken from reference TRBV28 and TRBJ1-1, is DVKVTQSSRYLVKRTGEKVFLECVQDMDHENMFWYRQDPGLGLRLIYFSYDVKMKEKGDIPEGYSVSREKKERFSLILESASTNQTSMYLCASSLGGQPNTEAFFGQGTRLTVV.

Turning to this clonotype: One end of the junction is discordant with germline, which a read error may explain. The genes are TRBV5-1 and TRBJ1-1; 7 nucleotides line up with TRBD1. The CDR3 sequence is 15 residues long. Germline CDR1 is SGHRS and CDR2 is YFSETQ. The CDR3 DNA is TGCGCCGGCAGCTTGGCCAGGGGGAAGAACACTGAAGCTTTCTTT. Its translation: CAGSLARGKNTEAFF.

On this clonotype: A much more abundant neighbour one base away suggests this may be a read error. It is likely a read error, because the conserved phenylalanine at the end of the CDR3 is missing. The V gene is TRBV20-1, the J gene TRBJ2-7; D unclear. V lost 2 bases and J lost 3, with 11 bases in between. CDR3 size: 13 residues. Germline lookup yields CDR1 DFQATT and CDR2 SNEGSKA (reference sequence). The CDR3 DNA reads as TGCAGTGCTAGAATAGCAGGCGACTACGAGCAGTACCTC. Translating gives CSARIAGDYEQYL.

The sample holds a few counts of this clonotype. CDR3 bases: TGTGCCAGCCCAGGGGGGTCCGGGGAGCTGTTTTTT. Protein product: CASPGGSGELFF. The V gene is TRBV9, the J gene TRBJ2-2, with D maybe TRBD1 (7 bases). The CDR3 runs 12 residues. Looked up from germline, CDR1 is SGDLS and CDR2 is YYNGEE. Trimming stripped 7 bases from V and 6 bases from J, with 10 bases between. Combining the CDR3 with reference TRBV9 and TRBJ2-2 gives the whole variable domain DSGVTQTPKHLITATGQRVTLRCSPRSGDLSVYWYQQSLDQGLQFLIQYYNGEERAKGNILERFSAQQFPDLHSELNLSSLELGDSALYFCASPGGSGELFFGEGSRLTVL.